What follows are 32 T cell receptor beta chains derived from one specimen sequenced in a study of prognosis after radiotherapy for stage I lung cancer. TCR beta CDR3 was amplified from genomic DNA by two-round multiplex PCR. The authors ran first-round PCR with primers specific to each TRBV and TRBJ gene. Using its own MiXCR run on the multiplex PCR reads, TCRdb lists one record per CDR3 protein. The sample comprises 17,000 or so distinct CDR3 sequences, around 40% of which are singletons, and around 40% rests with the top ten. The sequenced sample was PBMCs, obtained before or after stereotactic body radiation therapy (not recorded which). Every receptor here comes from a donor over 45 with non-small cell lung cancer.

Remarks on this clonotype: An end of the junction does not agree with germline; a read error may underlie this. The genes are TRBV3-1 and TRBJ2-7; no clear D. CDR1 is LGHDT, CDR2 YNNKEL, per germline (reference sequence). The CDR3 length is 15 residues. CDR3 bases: TGTGCCATCAGCCAAGAAGTTCCGTCACGTAACGAGCAGTACTTC. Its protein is CAISQEVPSRNEQYF.

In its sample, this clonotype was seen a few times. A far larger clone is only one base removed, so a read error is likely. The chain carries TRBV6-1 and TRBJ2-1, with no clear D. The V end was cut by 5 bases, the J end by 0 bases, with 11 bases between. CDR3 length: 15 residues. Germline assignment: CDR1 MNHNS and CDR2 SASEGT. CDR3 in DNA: TGTGCCAGCAGTTGGTTGTTGAGCTCCTACAATGAGCAGTTCTTC. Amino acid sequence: CASSWLLSSYNEQFF.

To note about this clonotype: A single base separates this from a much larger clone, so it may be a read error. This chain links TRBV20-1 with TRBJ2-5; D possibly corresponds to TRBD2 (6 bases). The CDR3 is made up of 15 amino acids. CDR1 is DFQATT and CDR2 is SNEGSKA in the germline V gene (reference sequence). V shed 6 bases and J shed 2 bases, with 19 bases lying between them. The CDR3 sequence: CSATEGSRNQETQYF. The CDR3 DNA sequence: TGCAGTGCCACGGAGGGATCTAGGAATCAAGAGACCCAGTACTTC.

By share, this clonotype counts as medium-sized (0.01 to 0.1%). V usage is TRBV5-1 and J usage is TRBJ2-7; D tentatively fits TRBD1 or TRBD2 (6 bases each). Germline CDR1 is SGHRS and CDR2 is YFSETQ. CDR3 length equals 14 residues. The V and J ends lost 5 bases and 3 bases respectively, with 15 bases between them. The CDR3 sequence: CASSPRGVGYEQYF. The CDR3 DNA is TGCGCCAGCAGTCCTAGGGGGGTCGGCTACGAGCAGTACTTC.

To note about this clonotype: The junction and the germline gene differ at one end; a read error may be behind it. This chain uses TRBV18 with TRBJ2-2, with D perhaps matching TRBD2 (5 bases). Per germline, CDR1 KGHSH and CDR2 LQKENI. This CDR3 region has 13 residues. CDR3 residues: CASSPGTGGEPFF. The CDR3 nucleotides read TGTGCCAGCTCACCGGGTACTGGTGGGGAGCCGTTTTTT.

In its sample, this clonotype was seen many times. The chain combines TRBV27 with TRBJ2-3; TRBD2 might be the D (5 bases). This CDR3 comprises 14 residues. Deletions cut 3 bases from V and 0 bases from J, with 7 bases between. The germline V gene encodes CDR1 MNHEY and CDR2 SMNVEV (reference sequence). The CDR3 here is CASSFLASTDTQYF. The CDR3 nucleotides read TGTGCCAGCAGTTTTCTAGCAAGCACAGATACGCAGTATTTT.

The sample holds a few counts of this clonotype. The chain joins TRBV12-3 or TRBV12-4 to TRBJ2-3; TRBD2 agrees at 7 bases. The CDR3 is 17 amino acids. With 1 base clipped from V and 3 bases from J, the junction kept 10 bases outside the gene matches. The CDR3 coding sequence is TGTGCCAGCAGTTTAGGTGTATCGAGCGGGATGACAGATACGCAGTATTTT. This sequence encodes CASSLGVSSGMTDTQYF.

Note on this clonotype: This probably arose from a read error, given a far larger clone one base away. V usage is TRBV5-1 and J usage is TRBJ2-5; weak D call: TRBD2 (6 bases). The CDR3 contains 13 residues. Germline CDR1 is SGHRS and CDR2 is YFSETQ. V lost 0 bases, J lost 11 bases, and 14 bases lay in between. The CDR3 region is CASSLAGVWEQYF. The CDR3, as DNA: TGCGCCAGCAGCTTGGCGGGGGTATGGGAGCAGTACTTC. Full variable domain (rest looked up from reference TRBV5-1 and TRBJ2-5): KAGVTQTPRYLIKTRGQQVTLSCSPISGHRSVSWYQQTPGQGLQFLFEYFSETQRNKGNFPGRFSGRQFSNSRSEMNVSTLELGDSALYLCASSLAGVWEQYFGPGTRLLVL.

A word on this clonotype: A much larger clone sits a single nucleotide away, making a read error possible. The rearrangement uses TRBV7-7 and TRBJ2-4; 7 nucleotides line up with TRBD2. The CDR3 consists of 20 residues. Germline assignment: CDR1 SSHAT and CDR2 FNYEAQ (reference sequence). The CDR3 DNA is TGTGCTAGAAGCCACTCCTTTTGTCTGCGGGAGAAATTTGCCAAAAACATTCAGTACTTC. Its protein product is CARSHSFCLREKFAKNIQYF.

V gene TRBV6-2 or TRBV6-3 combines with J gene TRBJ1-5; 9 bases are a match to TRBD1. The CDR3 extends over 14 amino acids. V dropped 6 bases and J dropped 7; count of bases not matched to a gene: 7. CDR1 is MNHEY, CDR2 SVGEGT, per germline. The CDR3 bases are TGTGCCAGCAGGGACAGGGGAAATAGCCAGCCCCAGCATTTT. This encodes CASRDRGNSQPQHF.

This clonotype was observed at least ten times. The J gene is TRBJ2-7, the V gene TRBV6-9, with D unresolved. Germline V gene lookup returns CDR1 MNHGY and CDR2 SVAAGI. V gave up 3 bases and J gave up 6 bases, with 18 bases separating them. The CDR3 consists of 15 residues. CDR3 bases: TGTGCCAGCAGTTACTCCGTCCAAGGGCAGTTCGAGCAGTACTTC. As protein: CASSYSVQGQFEQYF.

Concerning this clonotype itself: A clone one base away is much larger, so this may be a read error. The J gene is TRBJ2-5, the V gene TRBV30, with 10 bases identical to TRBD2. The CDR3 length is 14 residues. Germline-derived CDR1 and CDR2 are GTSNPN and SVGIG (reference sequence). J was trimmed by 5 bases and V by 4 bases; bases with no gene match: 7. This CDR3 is CAWTEAGGCETQYF. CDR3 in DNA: TGTGCCTGGACCGAAGCGGGGGGGTGTGAGACCCAGTACTTC.

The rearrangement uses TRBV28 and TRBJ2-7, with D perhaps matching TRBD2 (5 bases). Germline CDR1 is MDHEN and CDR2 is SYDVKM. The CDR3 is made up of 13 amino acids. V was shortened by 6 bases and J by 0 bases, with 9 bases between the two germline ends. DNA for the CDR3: TGTGCCAGCAGCCCGGGGTACTCCTACGAGCAGTACTTC. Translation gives CASSPGYSYEQYF.

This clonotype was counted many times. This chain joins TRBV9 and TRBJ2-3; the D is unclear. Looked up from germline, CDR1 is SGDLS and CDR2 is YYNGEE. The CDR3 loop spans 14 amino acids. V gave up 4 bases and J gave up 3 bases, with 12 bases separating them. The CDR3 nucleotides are TGTGCCAGCAGCACCTCCGCAGATACAGATACGCAGTATTTT. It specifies CASSTSADTDTQYF.

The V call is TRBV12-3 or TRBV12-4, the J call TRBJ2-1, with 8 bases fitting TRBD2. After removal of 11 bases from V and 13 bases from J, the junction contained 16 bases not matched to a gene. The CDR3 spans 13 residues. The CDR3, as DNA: TGTGCCCAGAGCGGGAGCGATTATGGTGATCAGTTCTTC. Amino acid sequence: CAQSGSDYGDQFF.

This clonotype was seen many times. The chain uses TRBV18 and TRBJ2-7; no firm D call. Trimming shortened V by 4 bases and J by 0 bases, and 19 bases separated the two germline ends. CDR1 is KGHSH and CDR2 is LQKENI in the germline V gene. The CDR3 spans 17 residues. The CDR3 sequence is CASSLMARTTSSYEQYF. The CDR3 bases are TGTGCCAGCTCACTCATGGCCAGAACGACAAGCTCCTACGAGCAGTACTTC.

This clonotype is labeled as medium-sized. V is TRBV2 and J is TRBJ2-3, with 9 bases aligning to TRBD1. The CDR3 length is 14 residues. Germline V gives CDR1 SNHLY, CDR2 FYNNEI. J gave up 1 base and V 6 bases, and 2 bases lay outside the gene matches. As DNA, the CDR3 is TGTGCCAGCAGGAGGACAGGGGGCACAGATACGCAGTATTTT. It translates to CASRRTGGTDTQYF.

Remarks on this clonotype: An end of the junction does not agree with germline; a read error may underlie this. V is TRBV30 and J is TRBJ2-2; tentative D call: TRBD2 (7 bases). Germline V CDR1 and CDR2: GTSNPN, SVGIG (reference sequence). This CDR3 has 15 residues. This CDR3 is CAWSVGGGSTWDLFF. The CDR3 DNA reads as TGTGCCTGGAGTGTCGGCGGGGGCAGCACCTGGGATCTGTTTTTT.

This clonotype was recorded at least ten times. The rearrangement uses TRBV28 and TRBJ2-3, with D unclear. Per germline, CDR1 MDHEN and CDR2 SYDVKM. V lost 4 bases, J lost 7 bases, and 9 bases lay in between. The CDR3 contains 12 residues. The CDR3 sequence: CASSSPPNTQYF. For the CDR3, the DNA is TGTGCCAGCAGTTCGCCCCCCAATACGCAGTATTTT.

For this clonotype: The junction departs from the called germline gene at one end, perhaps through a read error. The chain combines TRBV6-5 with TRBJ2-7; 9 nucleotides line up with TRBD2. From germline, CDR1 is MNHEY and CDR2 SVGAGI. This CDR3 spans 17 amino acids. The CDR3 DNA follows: TGTGCCAGCAGTTACACACAGCGGGGGGTTCCCGGGGACGAGCAGTGCTTC. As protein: CASSYTQRGVPGDEQCF.

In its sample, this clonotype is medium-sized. For the CDR3, the DNA is TGTGCCAGCAGCTTTCGGACAGGACCTCTAGGGGAGCAGTACTTC. Translation: CASSFRTGPLGEQYF. This rearrangement joins TRBV7-8 to TRBJ2-7, with 7 bases identical to TRBD1. With 3 bases clipped from V and 7 bases from J, the junction kept 12 bases outside the gene matches. Germline CDR1 SGHVS, CDR2 FQNEAQ. CDR3 length equals 15 residues.

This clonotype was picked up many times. CDR3 loop: CASSSFPRDRGETQYF. The DNA for the CDR3 is TGTGCCAGCAGTTCCTTCCCCCGGGACAGGGGGGAGACCCAGTACTTC. The chain is built from TRBV6-2 or TRBV6-3 and TRBJ2-5; the match to TRBD1 covers 11 bases. The CDR3 has 16 amino acids. CDR1 and CDR2 (germline): MNHEY, SVGEGT. J was trimmed by 5 bases and V by 4 bases; bases with no gene match: 9.

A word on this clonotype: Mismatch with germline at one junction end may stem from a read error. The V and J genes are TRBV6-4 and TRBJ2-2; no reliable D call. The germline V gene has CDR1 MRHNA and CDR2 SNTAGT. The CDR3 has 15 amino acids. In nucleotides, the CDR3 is TGTGCCAACAGTGGGCGGAAGTCTAACACCGGGGAGCTGTTTTTT. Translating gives CANSGRKSNTGELFF.

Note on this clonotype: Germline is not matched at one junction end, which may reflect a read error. The CDR3 region is CSSSRTSPYDQYF. Written as DNA, the CDR3 is TGTTCTAGCAGCCGGACTAGCCCCTACGATCAGTACTTC. The chain combines TRBV6-1 with TRBJ2-7; TRBD2 aligns across 8 bases. This CDR3 is built from 13 residues. Germline V CDR1 and CDR2: MNHNS, SASEGT.

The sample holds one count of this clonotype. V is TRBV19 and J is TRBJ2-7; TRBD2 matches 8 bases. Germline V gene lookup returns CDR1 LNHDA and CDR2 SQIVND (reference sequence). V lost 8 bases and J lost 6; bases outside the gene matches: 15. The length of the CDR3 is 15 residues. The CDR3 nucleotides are TGTGCCAGTGTCTGGGGGGGAGCGGGAGACCGCGAGCAGTACTTC. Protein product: CASVWGGAGDREQYF.

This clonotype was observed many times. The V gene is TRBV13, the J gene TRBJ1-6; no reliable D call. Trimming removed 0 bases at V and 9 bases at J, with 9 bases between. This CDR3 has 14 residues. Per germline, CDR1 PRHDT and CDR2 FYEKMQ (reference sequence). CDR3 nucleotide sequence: TGTGCCAGCAGCTTAGGGGTTTCGAGTTCACCCCTCCACTTT. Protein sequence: CASSLGVSSSPLHF.

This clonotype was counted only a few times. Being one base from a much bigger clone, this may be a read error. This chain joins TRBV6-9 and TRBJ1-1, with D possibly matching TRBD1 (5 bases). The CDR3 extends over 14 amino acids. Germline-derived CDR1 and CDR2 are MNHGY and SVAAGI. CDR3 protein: CDSSFSQGNTEAFF. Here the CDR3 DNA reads TGTGACAGCAGTTTCAGTCAGGGGAACACTGAAGCTTTCTTT.

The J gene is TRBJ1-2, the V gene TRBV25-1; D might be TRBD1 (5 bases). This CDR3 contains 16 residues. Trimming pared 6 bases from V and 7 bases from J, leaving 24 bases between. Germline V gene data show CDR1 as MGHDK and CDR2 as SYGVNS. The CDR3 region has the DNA TGTGCCAGCAGCAGCCCACAGGTTCGGGAGGTTGGTGGCTACACCTTC. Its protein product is CASSSPQVREVGGYTF.

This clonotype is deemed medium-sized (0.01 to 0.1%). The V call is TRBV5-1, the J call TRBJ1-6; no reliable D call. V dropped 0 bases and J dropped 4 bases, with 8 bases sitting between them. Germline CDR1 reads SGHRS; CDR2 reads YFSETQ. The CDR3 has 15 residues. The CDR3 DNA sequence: TGCGCCAGCAGCTTGGACAAAGTTTATAATTCACCCCTCCACTTT. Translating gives CASSLDKVYNSPLHF.

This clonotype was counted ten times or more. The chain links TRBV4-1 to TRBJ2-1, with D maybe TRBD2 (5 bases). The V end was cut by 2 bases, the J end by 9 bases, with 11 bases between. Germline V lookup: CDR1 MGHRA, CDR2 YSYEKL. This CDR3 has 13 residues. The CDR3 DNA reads TGCGCCAGCAGCCAAACCTCTCGGGGTGAGCAGTTCTTC. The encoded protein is CASSQTSRGEQFF.

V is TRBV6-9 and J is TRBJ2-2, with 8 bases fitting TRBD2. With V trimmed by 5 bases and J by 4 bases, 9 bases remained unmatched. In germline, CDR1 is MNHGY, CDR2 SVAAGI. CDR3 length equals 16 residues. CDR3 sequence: CASSVVGSGVTGELFF. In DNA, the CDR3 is TGTGCCAGCAGTGTAGTCGGTAGCGGGGTCACCGGGGAGCTGTTTTTT.

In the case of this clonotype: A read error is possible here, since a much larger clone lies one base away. In DNA, the CDR3 is TGTGCCAGCAGAAGGACTAGCGGGAGTTACATTCAGTACTTC. The encoded protein is CASRRTSGSYIQYF. V gene TRBV6-2 or TRBV6-3 combines with J gene TRBJ2-4; 13 positions agree with TRBD2. V dropped 6 bases and J dropped 8; count of bases not matched to a gene: 4. The CDR3 sequence is 14 residues long. The germline CDR1 and CDR2 sequences are MNHEY and SVGEGT.